This T cell receptor beta chain emerged from a study of T cell changes during pregnancy in multiple sclerosis. Trimming left V 0 bases short and J 7 bases short, with 12 bases between. The germline gives CDR1 MNHNY, CDR2 SVGAGI (reference sequence). This CDR3 region has 14 residues. Sequencing was performed with immunoSEQ multiplex PCR; in TCRdb, only in-frame clones are kept and a portion is missing. This sample yields some 87,000 clones, of which approximately 92% are seen a single time; around 0.2% belongs to the top ten. This sequence joins TRBV6-6 and TRBJ1-1, with D possibly matching TRBD1 (6 bases). The specimen was CD4+ T cells from peripheral blood mononuclear cells, collected before pregnancy. The receptor was derived from a female donor with multiple sclerosis, enrolled in a pregnancy study. The DNA of the CDR3 is TGTGCCAGCAGTTACTCATTAGGGGGAGTTGAAGCTTTCTTT. This gives the protein CASSYSLGGVEAFF.